This TCR beta chain came from a study of human T cells and chemical hapten exposure (dated by TCRdb to about 2021). Notes on the research overall: For sensitization, 2% DPC in acetone was applied to a roughly 2 cm by roughly 2 cm area of upper inner arm skin. Patients additionally received weekly therapeutic DPC doses to the scalp throughout the approximately 25-week study period. Patch testing was performed on the upper back with Finn chambers containing 0.01% DPC, and the patch tests were scored after 6 days according to International Contact Dermatitis Research Group standards. The patient cohort, mostly female, included alopecia areata with under or over 50% scalp involvement, alopecia totalis and alopecia universalis. Libraries were combined into a pool for sequencing, and differences in TCR yield between samples came mainly from small differences in library volumes within the pool. The study tracked peripheral blood TCR repertoire changes in vivo during primary and secondary sensitization to the hapten diphenylcyclopropenone (DPC) in alopecia patients. Patient blood was sampled pre-sensitization (week 0) and at 2, 6 and about 24 weeks after DPC sensitization. Around 30 alopecia patients provided blood for TCR sequencing at one to four time points (pre-sensitization, 2, 6 and 24 weeks).

The library came from RACE. The sequencing machine was a NextSeq 500. During library preparation, unique molecular identifiers were attached to individual cDNA molecules so that TCRs could be counted quantitatively and reproducibly. Each blood RNA sample was used to sequence both TCR alpha and TCR beta chains. Per the source publication's procedure: The median number of TCRs per sample was over 95,000, ranging from about 23,224 to 750,000. V, J and CDR3 annotation of the TCR reads was carried out using the Decombinator software suite. To make PS versus PT1 abundance plots, every sample was subsampled to the same number of TCRs (28,000). Expanded TCRs were defined as absent before sensitization and observed at least eight times at the 2-week time point. TCRdb's own reprocessing of the public reads used fastp at Q25 and MiXCR and kept productive beta chains. Rows matching on CDR3 protein sequence are summarized as one entry with the most common DNA and genes. TCRdb's processing, not the authors', yielded these V and J calls. This sample is represented by over 100,000 distinct CDR3 sequences; about 10% of them were singletons. The ten largest clones take up 2.4% of the sample.

Taken with the paper, the label for time point translates to: patch test 3, about 24 weeks after DPC sensitization. The label giving this sample's treatment or condition can be read as: therapeutic diphenylcyclopropenone sensitization with weekly scalp DPC. At every patch-test visit, the blood draw took place before the patch test was put on. Eligible patients were aged 18 to 70, diagnosed with alopecia, deemed suitable for DPC therapy, and excluded if pregnant. Total RNA was extracted from unfractionated whole blood that had been collected in Tempus Blood RNA tubes. Summary of the overall study and its limitations: Patch test score correlated positively with the number of PT1 expanded TCRs, reaching significance at thresholds 8, 16 and 32 but not at 4. Alopecia, a presumed autoimmune disease, was present in all patients, so the immune response of the patients might differ from that of healthy individuals. Compared with pre-sensitization or healthy control sets, expanded TCRs formed significantly more large CDR3 similarity clusters, which is consistent with antigen-driven responses. After repeated subsampling, changes were observed in the strength of the expansion versus patch-test correlation and in the threshold at which the correlation became significant. DPC sensitization did not change how many TCRs were above 1 in 1000 frequency, and no evidence was found of alterations in global repertoire structure.

This clonotype has just a few counts. It lacks a known antigen. No base-level quality is on record; no much larger clone is a single base apart. Taken from the germline V gene, the CDR1 and CDR2 loops are SGHVS and FNYEAQ. V and J are truncated by 2 bases and 5 bases respectively, leaving an intervening sequence of 7 bases. The CDR3 starts with the cysteine, ends with the phenylalanine, and has 13 residues. CDR3 DNA only is kept here, 39 bases in frame from base 1. The sequencing here drew on whole blood, taken in connection with sensitization to the hapten diphenylcyclopropenone (DPC). This clonotype was sampled from a woman in her 50s with alopecia areata. Some clones in this sample may be carry-over from other donors' samples. The chain was built from TRBV7-6 and TRBJ2-1, with no reliable assignment of the D segment. The CDR3 corresponds to CASSLLVNNEQFF. The bases read TGTGCCAGCAGCTTACTGGTTAACAATGAGCAGTTCTTC.